This T cell receptor (beta chain) was identified in a study of CD8+ T cells in alopecia areata. Reverse transcribed after extraction, RNA yielded cDNA as the sequencing template. The repertoire was sequenced with immunoSEQ multiplex PCR; TCRdb's copy has only in-frame clones and lacks some. The table lists more than 110,000 clones, nearly 55% of them singletons. The treatment is: oral pan-JAK inhibitor, 5-10 mg twice daily. V gave up 10 bases and J gave up 6 bases; unmatched junction bases: 9. The germline CDR1 and CDR2 sequences are SNHLY and FYNNEI. CDR3 length: 13 residues. This sequence joins TRBV2 and TRBJ2-1; 7 positions agree with TRBD1. The sequencing used CD8+ T cells sorted from blood, collected at week 4, from a patient treated with tofacitinib. This receptor was taken from a human donor with alopecia areata. CDR3 DNA sequence: TGTGCCACTACCGGGACAGAGATCAATGAGCAGTTCTTC. Residues: CATTGTEINEQFF.